The text below deals with one TCR beta chain. As yet, its antigen is unknown. CDR3 size: 15 residues. V was shortened by 4 bases and J by 1 base, with 13 bases between the two germline ends. Germline loops: CDR1 SGHRS, CDR2 YFSETQ. Repertoires were generated with immunoSEQ multiplex PCR, while TCRdb's copy carries only in-frame clones and drops some. This sample carries around 9,900 clones, 20% to 25% of them seen once, and the ten largest clones take about 10%. These data come from a study of sequential checkpoint blockade in melanoma. Study-wide results and limits: PD-L1 staining and CD8+ counts, not mutational load, tracked tumor T-cell clonality.

The treatment denotes: randomized to nivolumab then ipilimumab (arm A) or the reverse (arm B). The chain combines TRBV5-1 with TRBJ2-3; D tentatively reads TRBD1 or TRBD2 (5 bases each). The receptor was isolated from a human donor with melanoma. The sample was tumor tissue (inferred from file names), taken from a patient given nivolumab and ipilimumab in sequence. The CDR3 DNA follows: TGCGCCAGCAGCAATCAGGGAGCTCGCACAGATACGCAGTATTTT. It is translated as CASSNQGARTDTQYF.